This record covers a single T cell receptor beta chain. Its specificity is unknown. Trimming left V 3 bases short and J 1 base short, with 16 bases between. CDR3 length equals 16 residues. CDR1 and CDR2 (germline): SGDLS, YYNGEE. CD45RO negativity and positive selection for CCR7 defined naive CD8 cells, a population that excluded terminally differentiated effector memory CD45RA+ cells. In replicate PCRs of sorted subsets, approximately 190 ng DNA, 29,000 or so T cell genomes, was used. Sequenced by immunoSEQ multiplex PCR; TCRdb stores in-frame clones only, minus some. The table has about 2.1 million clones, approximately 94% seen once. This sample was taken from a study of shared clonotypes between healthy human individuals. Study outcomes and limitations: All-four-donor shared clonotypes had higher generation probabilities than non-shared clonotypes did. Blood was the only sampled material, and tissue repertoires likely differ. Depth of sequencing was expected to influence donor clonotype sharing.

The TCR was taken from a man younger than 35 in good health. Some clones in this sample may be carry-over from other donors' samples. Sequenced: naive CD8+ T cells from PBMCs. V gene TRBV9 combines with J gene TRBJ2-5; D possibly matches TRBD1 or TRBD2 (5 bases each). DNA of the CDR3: TGTGCCAGCAGCGCCCCCCTAGGGACCATCCAAGAGACCCAGTACTTC. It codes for CASSAPLGTIQETQYF. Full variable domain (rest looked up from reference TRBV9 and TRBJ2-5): DSGVTQTPKHLITATGQRVTLRCSPRSGDLSVYWYQQSLDQGLQFLIQYYNGEERAKGNILERFSAQQFPDLHSELNLSSLELGDSALYFCASSAPLGTIQETQYFGPGTRLLVL.